Each of the 8 T cell receptor beta chains below was sequenced from the same sample in a study of control samples from healthy donors and cancer patients (dated by TCRdb to the early 2020s). The receptor library was made with the immunoSEQ multiplex PCR assay. TCRdb obtained this table from immuneACCESS and retained in-frame rearrangements with V and J assigned. These tables miss some clones; where compared with another copy, unresolved V genes account for less than half of the shortfall, and the remainder is unexplained. The table for this sample lists some 130,000 clones; less than 95% of them were counted only once. Around 8.1% of the sample goes to the ten largest clones. Source material: blood. The receptors stem from a man aged 18 to 30 in good health.

In this sample, this clone turned up once. The chain joins TRBV5-1 to TRBJ2-6; 12 bases line up with TRBD2. J lost 0 bases, V lost 4 bases, and 8 bases had no gene match. CDR1 and CDR2 (germline): SGHRS, YFSETQ. This CDR3 spans 19 amino acids. CDR3 in amino acids: CASSQKTSGGYSGANVLTF. The CDR3 bases are TGCGCCAGCAGCCAGAAGACTAGCGGGGGATACTCTGGGGCCAACGTCCTGACTTTC.

V is TRBV4-1 and J is TRBJ1-5; D gene unclear. The CDR3 is 15 amino acids. Trimming stripped 1 base from V and 2 bases from J, with 9 bases between. Germline CDR1 reads MGHRA; CDR2 reads YSYEKL. CDR3 sequence reads: CASSQVGQGNQPQHF. In DNA, the CDR3 is TGCGCCAGCAGCCAAGTTGGGCAGGGCAATCAGCCCCAGCATTTT.

This rearrangement joins TRBV19 to TRBJ2-6; 8 bases are shared with TRBD1. CDR3 length equals 17 residues. The trim removed 4 bases at V and 0 bases at J, leaving 5 bases unmatched. Germline-derived CDR1 and CDR2 are LNHDA and SQIVND (reference sequence). The CDR3 reads CASSSPGTGSGANVLTF. The DNA of the CDR3 is TGTGCCAGTAGTAGTCCCGGGACAGGCTCTGGGGCCAACGTCCTGACTTTC.

The chain recombines TRBV12-3 or TRBV12-4 with TRBJ2-7; possibly TRBD2 for D (6 bases). CDR3 length: 13 amino acids. V was shortened by 4 bases and J by 6 bases, with 13 bases between the two germline ends. CDR3 DNA sequence: TGTGCCAGCAGTTACGGGAGTCCCCTCGAGCAGTACTTC. It is translated as CASSYGSPLEQYF.

This clone was picked up one time. This chain connects TRBV18 to TRBJ1-6; TRBD1 aligns across 7 bases. Germline V lookup: CDR1 KGHSH, CDR2 LQKENI. The CDR3 covers 14 residues. V lost 0 bases, J lost 8 bases, and 1 base stayed unmatched. In nucleotides, the CDR3 is TGTGCCAGCTCACCACCAACAGGGGATTCACCCCTCCACTTT. Translated, it gives CASSPPTGDSPLHF.

The V gene is TRBV25-1, the J gene TRBJ1-2; D not certain. With 2 bases removed from V and 4 bases from J, the gap between germline ends came to 8 bases. Germline V gene data show CDR1 as MGHDK and CDR2 as SYGVNS. The CDR3 is 13 residues long. The CDR3 DNA reads as TGTGCCAGCAGTGAAGGCGTCTTCTATGGCTACACCTTC. It is translated as CASSEGVFYGYTF.

CDR3 sequence: CASKSGGLGTEAFF. In DNA, the CDR3 is TGTGCCAGCAAATCAGGGGGCCTCGGTACTGAAGCTTTCTTT. This sequence joins TRBV6-6 and TRBJ1-1; 8 positions match TRBD1. V lost 7 bases and J lost 5; bases outside the gene matches: 9. In germline, CDR1 is MNHNY, CDR2 SVGAGI (reference sequence). There are 14 residues in the CDR3.

V usage is TRBV29-1 and J usage is TRBJ2-3; D ambiguous. The CDR3 runs to 13 residues. Trimming removed 0 bases from V and 2 bases from J, with 6 bases in between. CDR1 SQVTM and CDR2 ANQGSEA come from the germline V gene. The CDR3 spells CSVEERNTDTQYF. CDR3 DNA sequence: TGCAGCGTTGAAGAACGGAACACAGATACGCAGTATTTT.